This TCR beta chain was documented in a study of cytomegalovirus exposure and HLA in healthy donors. Study-wide results and caveats: Among TCR beta chains, those listed as cytomegalovirus-associated numbered some 160. Earlier analysis found most TCR beta V segments productive about 90% or about 30% of the time.

Only one count was recorded for this clone. Its specificity is unknown. PCR amplification relied on 60 Vbeta primers (plus 13 Jbeta primers). Using immunoSEQ multiplex PCR, the repertoire was profiled, and TCRdb retains in-frame clones only, with some absent. Of fewer than 120,000 clones detected, around three quarters appear once; the ten largest clones hold roughly 1.3%. Germline CDR1 SEHNR, CDR2 FQNEAQ (reference sequence). The CDR3 contains 13 residues. The ends were cut back, 4 bases at V and 2 bases at J, with 9 bases in the middle. The material sequenced was PBMCs. This TCR was recovered from a woman in her twenties or thirties in good health and CMV-seronegative. The gene calls are TRBV7-9 and TRBJ2-7; tentatively, D is TRBD1 (6 bases). CDR3 residues: CASSWGQTYEQYF. The CDR3 nucleotides read TGTGCCAGCAGCTGGGGGCAGACCTACGAGCAGTACTTC.